The 32 T cell receptor beta chains in this list originate from one sample, sequenced in a study of T cells in Graves' hyperthyroidism and ophthalmopathy. Using RNA transcripts as the source, TCR beta CDR3 regions were amplified. HTBI primers drove first-round RT-PCR of the TCR CDR3. Using its own MiXCR run on the multiplex PCR reads, TCRdb lists one record per CDR3 protein. The sample includes about 640,000 distinct CDR3 sequences, less than 25% of them seen just once. The sample consisted of blood. These receptors came from a man younger than 40 with Graves' ophthalmopathy.

This clonotype occurred a few times. The junction shows a germline mismatch at one end, possibly a read error. This chain links TRBV7-9 with TRBJ2-3, with 7 bases matching TRBD2. This CDR3 has 12 residues. Germline loops: CDR1 SEHNR, CDR2 FQNEAQ (reference sequence). The CDR3 coding sequence is TGTGCCGGCAGCCAAAGCGGGGATGCGCAGTATTTT. Its protein product is CAGSQSGDAQYF.

V is TRBV6-2 or TRBV6-3 and J is TRBJ1-5; the D is unclear. Germline V gene lookup returns CDR1 MNHEY and CDR2 SVGEGT. The CDR3 consists of 14 residues. Trimming pared 5 bases from V and 6 bases from J, leaving 14 bases between. This CDR3 is CASSGMTVVQPQHF. CDR3 coding DNA: TGTGCCAGCAGTGGAATGACGGTCGTTCAGCCCCAGCATTTT.

This clonotype was observed a few times. The chain is built from TRBV7-9 and TRBJ2-2; 7 positions match TRBD2. CDR1 and CDR2 (germline): SEHNR, FQNEAQ (reference sequence). The CDR3 sequence is 18 residues long. With V trimmed by 3 bases and J by 1 base, 11 bases remained unmatched. In DNA, the CDR3 is TGTGCCAGCAGCTTTCACCCGGGGGGACGGGAGAACACCGGGGAGCTGTTTTTT. The encoded protein is CASSFHPGGRENTGELFF. Full variable domain (missing parts from reference TRBV7-9 and TRBJ2-2): DTGVSQNPRHKITKRGQNVTFRCDPISEHNRLYWYRQTLGQGPEFLTYFQNEAQLEKSRLLSDRFSAERPKGSFSTLEIQRTEQGDSAMYLCASSFHPGGRENTGELFFGEGSRLTVL.

V gene TRBV11-2 combines with J gene TRBJ2-3, with D perhaps TRBD2 (6 bases). This CDR3 comprises 18 residues. Trimming took off 1 base at V and 6 bases at J, with 23 bases between the two ends. Germline values: CDR1 SGHAT, CDR2 FQNNGV. The CDR3: CASSLVEGHTLWGDTQYF. In DNA form, the CDR3 reads TGTGCCAGCAGCTTAGTGGAGGGTCACACTCTATGGGGTGATACGCAGTATTTT. Based on the CDR3 plus reference TRBV11-2 and TRBJ2-3, the full variable domain is EAGVAQSPRYKIIEKRQSVAFWCNPISGHATLYWYQQILGQGPKLLIQFQNNGVVDDSQLPKDRFSAERLKGVDSTLKIQPAKLEDSAVYLCASSLVEGHTLWGDTQYFGPGTRLTVL.

The rearrangement joins TRBV6-5 to TRBJ1-4, with a possible D match to TRBD1 (5 bases). The germline V gene has CDR1 MNHEY and CDR2 SVGAGI. Trimming shortened V by 0 bases and J by 8 bases, and 16 bases separated the two germline ends. CDR3 length: 16 amino acids. Here the CDR3 DNA reads TGTGCCAGCAGTTACTCAAAACAGGCTGGTTTCGAAAAACTGTTTTTT. Translating gives CASSYSKQAGFEKLFF.

This clonotype was seen more than once but under ten times. V and J are TRBV2 and TRBJ2-3; 10 bases agree with TRBD2. The CDR3 is made up of 17 amino acids. The trim removed 6 bases at V and 2 bases at J, leaving 11 bases unmatched. Germline V lookup: CDR1 SNHLY, CDR2 FYNNEI. The CDR3 nucleotides read TGTGCCAGCAGGAGACTAGCGGGCTTGGGGACCACAGATACGCAGTATTTT. This translates into CASRRLAGLGTTDTQYF.

This clonotype was seen once. The junction and the germline gene differ at one end; a read error may be behind it. This chain connects TRBV29-1 to TRBJ2-1; possibly TRBD1 for D (8 bases). Looked up from germline, CDR1 is SQVTM and CDR2 is ANQGSEA. This CDR3 spans 13 amino acids. The CDR3 sequence: CSVSTGDYNGQFF. CDR3 bases: TGCAGCGTCTCGACAGGGGACTACAATGGGCAGTTCTTC.

The chain links TRBV7-2 to TRBJ1-5, with TRBD1 as a possible D gene (5 bases). The CDR3 consists of 15 residues. Germline CDR1 and CDR2: SGHTA and FQGNSA. The ends were cut back, 0 bases at V and 5 bases at J, with 11 bases in the middle. This CDR3 reads CASSLAGQAYQPQHF. CDR3 bases: TGTGCCAGCAGCTTAGCGGGGCAGGCCTATCAGCCCCAGCATTTT.

This sequence joins TRBV29-1 and TRBJ2-1; D unclear. Trimming left V 2 bases short and J 5 bases short, with 7 bases between. The germline V gene encodes CDR1 SQVTM and CDR2 ANQGSEA. The CDR3 totals 12 residues. As DNA, the CDR3 is TGCAGCGTTGAACTTCGCCACAATGAGCAGTTCTTC. Residues: CSVELRHNEQFF.

The table lists this clonotype with many counts. The rearrangement uses TRBV28 and TRBJ2-1; TRBD1 agrees at 7 bases. The CDR3 is 15 residues long. Looked up from germline, CDR1 is MDHEN and CDR2 is SYDVKM. J gave up 0 bases and V 2 bases, and 1 base lay outside the gene matches. CDR3 sequence reads: CASSLRQGSYNEQFF. CDR3 bases: TGTGCCAGCAGTTTAAGACAGGGCTCCTACAATGAGCAGTTCTTC.

Note on this clonotype: Germline and junction disagree at one end, which may indicate a read error. This chain connects TRBV27 to TRBJ1-5; D perhaps matches TRBD1 (5 bases). CDR1 MNHEY and CDR2 SMNVEV come from the germline V gene (reference sequence). This CDR3 region has 13 residues. CDR3 DNA: TGTGCTAGCAGTGCAGGGATTTATCAGCCCCAGCATTTT. Encoded protein: CASSAGIYQPQHF.

In this sample, this clonotype turned up a few times. The rearrangement uses TRBV5-1 and TRBJ2-2; no reliable D call. Germline-derived CDR1 and CDR2 are SGHRS and YFSETQ. V was cut by 4 bases and J by 1 base, with 11 bases left in between. This CDR3 is built from 15 residues. CDR3 residues: CASSIPAGNTGELFF. The DNA for the CDR3 is TGCGCCAGCAGCATCCCGGCAGGGAACACCGGGGAGCTGTTTTTT.

V is TRBV10-3 and J is TRBJ2-1; a possible D gene is TRBD2 (5 bases). Germline loops: CDR1 ENHRY, CDR2 SYGVKD. This CDR3 comprises 12 residues. Trimming stripped 10 bases from V and 7 bases from J, with 14 bases between. The CDR3 protein is CATQTMGNEQFF. CDR3 DNA sequence: TGTGCCACTCAGACTATGGGTAATGAGCAGTTCTTC.

The gene calls are TRBV7-9 and TRBJ2-1, with TRBD1 matching 8 bases. The J segment lost 5 bases and the V segment lost 5 bases, leaving 8 bases of the junction unmatched. Germline assignment: CDR1 SEHNR and CDR2 FQNEAQ (reference sequence). This CDR3 contains 15 residues. The CDR3 sequence: CASSTRQGSHNEQFF. For the CDR3, the DNA is TGTGCCAGCAGCACCAGACAGGGGTCCCACAATGAGCAGTTCTTC.

The V and J genes are TRBV13 and TRBJ1-2; D is unclear. The CDR3 sequence is 13 residues long. The V gene lost 4 bases and the J gene lost 4 bases, with 10 bases spanning the gap. The germline V gene has CDR1 PRHDT and CDR2 FYEKMQ (reference sequence). The CDR3 DNA reads as TGTGCCAGCAGCTCCGAAAAACCCTATGGCTACACCTTC. It specifies CASSSEKPYGYTF.

This clonotype was picked up a small number of times. The rearrangement links TRBV6-5 to TRBJ1-2; no firm D call. V gave up 0 bases and J gave up 6 bases, with 11 bases separating them. The CDR3 totals 14 residues. CDR1 and CDR2 from the germline V gene are MNHEY and SVGAGI. CDR3 DNA: TGTGCCAGCAGTTACTCGACGGGAAGCCATGGCTACACCTTC. Its protein product is CASSYSTGSHGYTF.

To note about this clonotype: A much more abundant neighbour one base away suggests this may be a read error. In DNA, the CDR3 is TGTGCCGGCAGTCTAGGGACTAGCGGGACCGGGGAGCTGTTTTTT. This encodes CAGSLGTSGTGELFF. V and J are TRBV3-1 and TRBJ2-2, with 12 bases that match TRBD2. This CDR3 comprises 15 residues. Germline V gene data show CDR1 as LGHDT and CDR2 as YNNKEL (reference sequence).

This clonotype was seen only a few times. In nucleotides, the CDR3 is TGTGCCAGCAGCTCCTACAGGGGCCTGAACACCGGGGAGCTGTTTTTT. As protein: CASSSYRGLNTGELFF. The chain is built from TRBV7-3 and TRBJ2-2; 7 bases fit TRBD1. Looked up from germline, CDR1 is SGHTA and CDR2 is FQGTGA. Unmatched junction bases numbered 6, after V lost 4 bases and J lost 1 base. The CDR3 has 16 residues.

This rearrangement joins TRBV7-9 to TRBJ2-7; 9 bases match TRBD2. J lost 2 bases, V lost 3 bases, and 8 bases had no gene match. The CDR3 is 16 residues long. The V gene's germline CDR1 is SEHNR and CDR2 FQNEAQ (reference sequence). The CDR3 DNA reads TGTGCCAGCAGCTTCATCGCTCTAGCGGGGACCTACGAGCAGTACTTC. It yields the protein CASSFIALAGTYEQYF.

This clonotype was counted at least ten times. V and J are TRBV5-1 and TRBJ1-1; possibly TRBD1 for D (6 bases). The V gene's germline CDR1 is SGHRS and CDR2 YFSETQ. The CDR3 length is 16 residues. Trimming cost V 0 bases and J 4 bases, with 16 bases left between them. The CDR3 DNA reads TGCGCCAGCAGCTTGGGGCAGGGGAGCGGGTCCACTGAAGCTTTCTTT. Protein sequence: CASSLGQGSGSTEAFF.

This clonotype has at least ten counts. The rearrangement uses TRBV12-3 or TRBV12-4 and TRBJ1-5; D gene unclear. This CDR3 is built from 15 residues. Deletions cut 5 bases from V and 6 bases from J, with 17 bases between. The CDR3 DNA follows: TGTGCCAGCAGTCCTACCCGGGCGGTTGGTCAGCCCCAGCATTTT. Protein sequence: CASSPTRAVGQPQHF.

V is TRBV14 and J is TRBJ1-1; D remains unclear. V lost 4 bases to trimming and J lost 5 bases, with 23 bases between them. This CDR3 is built from 17 residues. Germline-derived CDR1 and CDR2 are SGHDN and FVKESK. CDR3 protein: CASSPHDSHYIWTEAFF. CDR3 DNA sequence: TGTGCCAGCAGCCCCCACGATTCCCATTATATTTGGACTGAAGCTTTCTTT.

The sample holds many counts of this clonotype. The CDR3 region is CASSLQGRDYEQYF. As DNA, the CDR3 is TGCGCCAGCAGCTTGCAAGGCAGGGACTACGAGCAGTACTTC. The rearrangement uses TRBV5-1 and TRBJ2-7; maybe TRBD1 (5 bases). Trimming cost V 1 base and J 3 bases, with 11 bases left between them. The CDR3 is 14 residues long. Germline V CDR1 and CDR2: SGHRS, YFSETQ.

Ten or more counts support this clonotype. The chain couples TRBV2 to TRBJ2-3; 8 bases match TRBD2. Losses at the gene ends were 3 bases for V and 2 bases for J; bases not matched to a gene: 4. Looked up from germline, CDR1 is SNHLY and CDR2 is FYNNEI. The CDR3 covers 15 residues. CDR3 DNA: TGTGCCAGCAGTGACGGGGGGGACGTCACAGATACGCAGTATTTT. Translation: CASSDGGDVTDTQYF.

This clonotype was counted a few times. The CDR3 nucleotides read TGCGCCAGCAGTTCAAGCGGGAGTGGGGCCAACGTCCTGACTTTC. This codes for CASSSSGSGANVLTF. This chain connects TRBV10-2 to TRBJ2-6, with TRBD2 matching 8 bases. The CDR3 totals 15 residues. Germline-derived CDR1 and CDR2 are WSHSY and SAAADI. V lost 5 bases to trimming and J lost 3 bases; unmatched junction nucleotides: 3.

This clonotype appeared many times. The chain carries TRBV28 and TRBJ2-3; tentatively, D is TRBD1 (6 bases). The CDR3 length is 16 residues. The V end was cut by 4 bases, the J end by 6 bases, with 20 bases between. The V gene's germline CDR1 is MDHEN and CDR2 SYDVKM. The CDR3 coding sequence is TGTGCCAGCAGTTACCCCCCAGGGGCGGGTCCGGATACGCAGTATTTT. Translating gives CASSYPPGAGPDTQYF.

This chain connects TRBV7-2 to TRBJ2-5; TRBD2 agrees at 7 bases. This CDR3 comprises 15 residues. Germline-derived CDR1 and CDR2 are SGHTA and FQGNSA. V gave up 1 base and J gave up 3 bases; unmatched junction bases: 5. The CDR3 coding sequence is TGTGCCAGCAGCTTAGGCGGCGGGAGCAAAGAGACCCAGTACTTC. It yields the protein CASSLGGGSKETQYF.

The chain carries TRBV20-1 and TRBJ2-1; 15 nucleotides match TRBD2. From germline, CDR1 is DFQATT and CDR2 SNEGSKA (reference sequence). The V and J ends lost 3 bases and 5 bases, in that order; junction bases with no gene match: 2. The CDR3 loop spans 15 amino acids. The chain's CDR3 is CSARGTSGRNNEQFF. CDR3 nucleotides: TGCAGTGCTAGGGGGACTAGCGGGAGGAACAATGAGCAGTTCTTC.

This chain joins TRBV27 and TRBJ2-7; tentative D call: TRBD1 (5 bases). V was pared by 5 bases and J by 4 bases, with 18 bases between. Germline V CDR1 and CDR2: MNHEY, SMNVEV (reference sequence). The length of the CDR3 is 15 residues. The CDR3 DNA is TGTGCCAGCAGTCACAGGAAGGCATTGGAGTACGAGCAGTACTTC. Translating gives CASSHRKALEYEQYF.

In this sample, this clonotype turned up once. The J gene is TRBJ2-2, the V gene TRBV11-3; no definite D call. Germline V gene lookup returns CDR1 SGHNT and CDR2 YENEEA. The CDR3 runs to 15 residues. V lost 5 bases to trimming and J lost 0 bases, with 10 bases between them. The CDR3 coding sequence is TGTGCCAGCAGCAAGAGCAGTCCGAACACCGGGGAGCTGTTTTTT. Its translation is CASSKSSPNTGELFF.

This clonotype appeared a few times. The V call is TRBV7-9, the J call TRBJ1-1, with a tentative D call TRBD1 (5 bases). CDR1 and CDR2 from the germline V gene are SEHNR and FQNEAQ (reference sequence). CDR3 length: 17 amino acids. V was trimmed by 1 base and J by 1 base, leaving 16 bases between them. Written as DNA, the CDR3 is TGTGCCAGCAGCTTAGACTGGGGGGTGAGGACGAACACTGAAGCTTTCTTT. This sequence encodes CASSLDWGVRTNTEAFF.

This clonotype showed up just a few times. This chain uses TRBV6-2 or TRBV6-3 with TRBJ1-1; 7 bases are a match to TRBD1. CDR3 length: 18 residues. Germline CDR1 reads MNHEY; CDR2 reads SVGEGT. With V trimmed by 5 bases and J by 0 bases, 15 bases remained unmatched. The CDR3 DNA reads TGTGCCAGCAGTCGCATCCTGTCCCCGGGACAGTTGAACACTGAAGCTTTCTTT. Translated, it gives CASSRILSPGQLNTEAFF.